This is a list of T cell receptor beta chains from one sample in a study of CD8 T cells in Susac syndrome. Each CDR3 protein is one row after TCRdb ran MiXCR on the immunoSEQ multiplex PCR reads. The table records 150,000 to 200,000 distinct CDR3 sequences, approximately 94% of them present only once. What was sequenced was CD4+ T cells from PBMCs. The receptors stem from a human donor with multiple sclerosis. Both conserved end residues are part of each CDR3. A D gene is named only where the DNA matches it firmly. Clone size is stated in some rows and not others, as once, few, many or a class when expanded.

TRBV5-1,NA,TRBD1,TRBJ2-6,TGCGCCAGCAGCACCGGGACAGGGGGCGCTTTTGGGGCCAACGTCCTGACTTTC,CASSTGTGGAFGANVLTF
TRBV11-2,NA,TRBD2,TRBJ2-7,TGTGCCAGCAGCTTACGCGGGAGCCTTTACGAGCAGTACTTC,CASSLRGSLYEQYF
TRBV5-6,NA,NA,TRBJ2-5,TGTGCCAGCAACCATCGGCGGAGAAGGGAGACCCAGTACTTC,CASNHRRRRETQYF
TRBV25-1,NA,NA,TRBJ2-5,TGTGCCAGCAGTGTGTTCGGGGAGGTGGAGACCCAGTACTTC,CASSVFGEVETQYF
TRBV2,NA,TRBD2,TRBJ2-1,TGTGCCAGCAGTCTTAGCGGGAGCCTCCCGTTCTTC,CASSLSGSLPFF
TRBV18,NA,TRBD2,TRBJ2-4,TGTGCCAGCTCACCTACATGGGGGGGCATTCAGTACTTC,CASSPTWGGIQYF
TRBV5-1,NA,TRBD2,TRBJ2-5,TGCGCCAGCAGCTTTAATACGCTAGCGGAAGAGACCCAGTACTTC,CASSFNTLAEETQYF
TRBV29-1,once,NA,TRBJ1-4,TGCAGCGTGAGGGAGGGCAGGGATGAAAAACTGTTTTTT,CSVREGRDEKLFF
TRBV28,once,NA,TRBJ1-5,TGTGCCAGCAGTTTAAGGTTACCCAATCAGCCCCAGCATTTT,CASSLRLPNQPQHF
TRBV14,NA,NA,TRBJ1-1,TGTGCCAGCAGCGCCCTCGTGAACACTGAAGCTTTCTTT,CASSALVNTEAFF
TRBV19,NA,TRBD2,TRBJ2-1,TGTGCCAGTAGTATCGGAGCGGCGGGAGACATTGAGCAGTTCTTC,CASSIGAAGDIEQFF
TRBV29-1,NA,NA,TRBJ2-6,TGCAGCGTTGAGAAGGACTCTGGGGCCAACGTCCTGACTTTC,CSVEKDSGANVLTF
TRBV9,NA,NA,TRBJ2-1,TGTGCCAGCAGCGTAGGCGAGACAGGCGCCTACAATGAGCAGTTCTTC,CASSVGETGAYNEQFF
TRBV19,NA,NA,TRBJ1-2,TGTGCCAGTAGTGCGGGACAATATGGCTACACCTTC,CASSAGQYGYTF
TRBV30,NA,TRBD1,TRBJ1-4,TGTGCCTGGAGTGGTCCCGGGACAGAAGAAAAACTGTTTTTT,CAWSGPGTEEKLFF
TRBV19,NA,NA,TRBJ1-1,TGTGCCAGTGGGGTGAGGAACACTGAAGCTTTCTTT,CASGVRNTEAFF
TRBV19,NA,TRBD1,TRBJ1-2,TGTGCCAGTACCAGGGGGACAGGGGAATATGGCTACACCTTC,CASTRGTGEYGYTF
TRBV27,NA,NA,TRBJ2-7,TGTGCCAGCTCTGGCCAGGGTGGAACGAACGAGCAGTACTTC,CASSGQGGTNEQYF
TRBV20-1,NA,NA,TRBJ2-1,TGCAGTGTTCCTGAGCAGTTCTTC,CSVPEQFF
TRBV9,NA,NA,TRBJ1-1,TGTGCCAGCAGCCACGACCCCGGAACTGAAGCTTTCTTT,CASSHDPGTEAFF
TRBV4-1,NA,NA,TRBJ2-6,TGCGCCAGCAGCCAACAACCCGGGACGGCGGGGGCCAACGTCCTGACTTTC,CASSQQPGTAGANVLTF
TRBV5-4,NA,NA,TRBJ1-4,TGTGCCAGCAGCTTGCACGGAGCCAATGAAAAACTGTTTTTT,CASSLHGANEKLFF
TRBV2,NA,NA,TRBJ1-4,TGTGCCAGCATCAGAGAAGGAGAAAAACTGTTTTTT,CASIREGEKLFF
TRBV20-1,NA,TRBD1,TRBJ2-7,TGCAGTGCTCCCCCCGGGACAGGGAGTCACGAGCAGTACTTC,CSAPPGTGSHEQYF
TRBV29-1,NA,TRBD1,TRBJ1-2,TGCAGCGGGACGGACAGGGTAGAAGGCTACACCTTC,CSGTDRVEGYTF
TRBV20-1,NA,NA,TRBJ1-1,TGCAGTGCTAGACAGAGCATGAACACTGAAGCTTTCTTT,CSARQSMNTEAFF
TRBV6-1,NA,NA,TRBJ2-7,TGTGCCAGCACAGGGACATACGAGCAGTACTTC,CASTGTYEQYF
TRBV18,NA,TRBD2,TRBJ2-5,TGTGCCAGCTCACCATCTGGACTAGCGGGACAAGAGACCCAGTACTTC,CASSPSGLAGQETQYF
TRBV27,NA,NA,TRBJ1-5,TGTGCCAGCAGGCCGACAGGCAATCAGCCCCAGCATTTT,CASRPTGNQPQHF
TRBV29-1,NA,NA,TRBJ2-3,TGCAGCGCCCGCGGCTCCACAGATACGCAGTATTTT,CSARGSTDTQYF
TRBV29-1,NA,NA,TRBJ1-5,TGCAGCGCCCTGACGCAGGATAATCAGCCCCAGCATTTT,CSALTQDNQPQHF
TRBV6-1,NA,NA,TRBJ1-2,TGTGCCAGCAGTGAATTATTCGGGACATCCGATAAGAACTATGGCTACACCTTC,CASSELFGTSDKNYGYTF
TRBV12-3/TRBV12-4,NA,NA,TRBJ2-5,TGTGCCAGCAGTGCCGGGGCCGGGGAGACCCAGTACTTC,CASSAGAGETQYF
TRBV9,NA,NA,TRBJ2-5,TGTGCCAGCAGCGTGGGACGGGTTCAGGAGACCCAGTACTTC,CASSVGRVQETQYF
TRBV20-1,NA,NA,TRBJ2-1,TGCAGTGCTAGCCACGGTACGAATGAGCAGTTCTTC,CSASHGTNEQFF
TRBV27,NA,NA,TRBJ2-6,TGTGCCAGCAGTCGACTACCTAGCCGCTCTGGGGCCAACGTCCTGACTTTC,CASSRLPSRSGANVLTF
TRBV7-2,NA,TRBD1,TRBJ1-5,TGTGCCAGCAGCTTTACAGGGGCATTCAATCAGCCCCAGCATTTT,CASSFTGAFNQPQHF
TRBV27,NA,TRBD1,TRBJ2-7,TGTGCCAGCAGCCGGGGACAGGGGGCCCACGAGCAGTACTTC,CASSRGQGAHEQYF
TRBV27,NA,TRBD2,TRBJ2-3,TGTGCCAGCAGTACGCGGCGGGGGAGCACAGATACGCAGTATTTT,CASSTRRGSTDTQYF
TRBV9,few,NA,TRBJ1-1,TGTGCCAGCAGCGCCTTACAGGGCAACACTGAAGCTTTCTTT,CASSALQGNTEAFF
TRBV12-3/TRBV12-4,NA,TRBD1,TRBJ2-2,TGTGCCAGCAGTTTGGGACAGGGGAACACCGGGGAGCTGTTTTTT,CASSLGQGNTGELFF
TRBV20-1,once,NA,TRBJ2-2,TGCAGTGCTAGAGGGCCAGCGTACGTCGGCGGGGAGCTGTTTTTT,CSARGPAYVGGELFF
TRBV19,NA,NA,TRBJ1-5,TGTGCCAGTAGCAGAACAGCCAATCAGCCCCAGCATTTT,CASSRTANQPQHF
TRBV5-1,NA,NA,TRBJ2-3,TGCGCCAGCAGCTTGGAGATCACAGATACGCAGTATTTT,CASSLEITDTQYF
TRBV5-4,NA,TRBD2,TRBJ2-2,TGTGCCAGCAGCTGGACTAGCGGGAGCACCGGGGAGCTGTTTTTT,CASSWTSGSTGELFF
TRBV28,NA,NA,TRBJ2-3,TGTGCCAGCAGATCGCAACAGGCAGATACGCAGTATTTT,CASRSQQADTQYF
TRBV6-2/TRBV6-3,NA,NA,TRBJ2-3,TGTGCCAGCAGAAACCGGGATACGCAGTATTTT,CASRNRDTQYF
TRBV5-1,NA,NA,TRBJ2-7,TGCGCCAGCAGCTTGGGGCAGGGAACCTCCTACGAGCAGTACTTC,CASSLGQGTSYEQYF